The sequence of this TCR beta chain was determined in a study of blood T cell repertoires in COVID-19. Study background: Acute and convalescent COVID-19 specimens originated in the United States, Italy and Spain.

Clones were sequenced by immunoSEQ multiplex PCR, and TCRdb holds only the in-frame ones, with some missing. The table includes tens of thousands of clones, just over 85% detected once. V lost 4 bases to trimming and J lost 0 bases; unmatched junction nucleotides: 10. Germline V lookup: CDR1 SGHDT, CDR2 YYEEEE. The CDR3 runs 16 residues. The chain couples TRBV5-6 to TRBJ2-7; 7 positions agree with TRBD2. Sequenced input: peripheral blood. The clonotype comes from a man in his 70s with active COVID-19. CDR3 DNA: TGTGCCAGCAGCGCTGGGGGGGGGTTCAGCTCCTACGAGCAGTACTTC. Amino acid sequence: CASSAGGGFSSYEQYF. Combining the CDR3 with reference TRBV5-6 and TRBJ2-7 gives the whole variable domain DAGVTQSPTHLIKTRGQQVTLRCSPKSGHDTVSWYQQALGQGPQFIFQYYEEEERQRGNFPDRFSGHQFPNYSSELNVNALLLGDSALYLCASSAGGGFSSYEQYFGPGTRLTVT.